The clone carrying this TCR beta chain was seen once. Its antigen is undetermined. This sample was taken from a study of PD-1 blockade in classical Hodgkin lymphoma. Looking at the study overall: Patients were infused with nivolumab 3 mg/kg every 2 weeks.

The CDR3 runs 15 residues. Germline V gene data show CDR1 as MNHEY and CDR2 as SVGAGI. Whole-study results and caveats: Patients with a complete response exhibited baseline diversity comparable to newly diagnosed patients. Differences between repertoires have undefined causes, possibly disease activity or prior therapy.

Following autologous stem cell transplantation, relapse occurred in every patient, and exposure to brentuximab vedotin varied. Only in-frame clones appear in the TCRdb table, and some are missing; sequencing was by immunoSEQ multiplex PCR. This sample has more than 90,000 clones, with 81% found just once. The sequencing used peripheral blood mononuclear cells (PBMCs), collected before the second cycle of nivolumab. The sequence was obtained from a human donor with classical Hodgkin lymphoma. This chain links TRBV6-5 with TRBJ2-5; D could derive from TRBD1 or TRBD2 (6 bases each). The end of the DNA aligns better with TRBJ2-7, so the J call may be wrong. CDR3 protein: CASRGRTAIPSEQYF. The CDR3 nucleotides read TGTGCCAGCAGAGGGAGGACAGCTATCCCTAGCGAGCAGTACTTC.